Listed here are 22 T cell receptor beta chains from one sample, sequenced in a study of blood T cell repertoires in COVID-19 (dated by TCRdb to the early 2020s). Receptors were amplified or captured by the immunoSEQ multiplex PCR assay. In its TCRdb copy, this immuneACCESS table keeps in-frame sequences only and misses some clones. Where compared with another copy, unresolved V genes explain less than half of these, and the others have no known cause. The sample contains almost 55,000 clones, over 70% of them found a single time. The ten largest account for about 3% of the sample. Specimen: peripheral blood. These receptors all come from a human donor in a cohort sampled during active COVID-19.

The J gene is TRBJ1-2, the V gene TRBV4-3; unclear D gene. Between the trimmed V and J ends, which lost 0 bases and 8 bases, there was a span of 16 bases. This CDR3 is built from 15 residues. Germline V gene sequence: CDR1 LGHNA, CDR2 YSLEER. The CDR3 reads CASSQDSLDTKGYTF. The CDR3 DNA reads TGCGCCAGCAGCCAAGATTCCTTAGACACGAAGGGCTACACCTTC.

The rearrangement uses TRBV9 and TRBJ2-7; 14 bases align to TRBD2. This CDR3 has 16 residues. Germline V CDR1 and CDR2: SGDLS, YYNGEE. The V segment lost 2 bases and the J segment 3 bases; nucleotides outside the gene matches: 4. The CDR3 sequence: CASSVSGLAGGYEQYF. CDR3 nucleotide sequence: TGTGCCAGCAGCGTGAGCGGACTAGCGGGGGGCTACGAGCAGTACTTC.

This chain joins TRBV19 and TRBJ1-5; 11 bases line up with TRBD1. The CDR3 runs to 13 residues. The germline gives CDR1 LNHDA, CDR2 SQIVND (reference sequence). J was trimmed by 7 bases and V by 8 bases; bases with no gene match: 4. For the CDR3, the DNA is TGTGCCAGTGGACAGGGGGCCAAGCAGCCCCAGCATTTT. It specifies CASGQGAKQPQHF.

V is TRBV5-8 and J is TRBJ1-6, with 8 bases matching TRBD1. The J segment lost 7 bases and the V segment lost 1 base, leaving 7 bases of the junction unmatched. This CDR3 is built from 16 residues. The germline CDR1 and CDR2 sequences are SGHTS and YDEGEE. CDR3 region: CASSLRDRGWNSPLHF. Here the CDR3 DNA reads TGTGCCAGCAGCTTGCGTGACAGGGGATGGAATTCACCCCTCCACTTT.

The CDR3 loop is CASSGTGALAGYTF. Written as DNA, the CDR3 is TGTGCCAGCAGCGGGACAGGGGCATTGGCTGGCTACACCTTC. The rearrangement joins TRBV5-6 to TRBJ1-2; 10 bases align to TRBD1. Per the germline V gene, CDR1 is SGHDT and CDR2 is YYEEEE. With 4 bases clipped from V and 7 bases from J, the junction kept 7 bases outside the gene matches. CDR3 length equals 14 residues. Looking up the rest from reference TRBV5-6 and TRBJ1-2 gives the full variable domain: DAGVTQSPTHLIKTRGQQVTLRCSPKSGHDTVSWYQQALGQGPQFIFQYYEEEERQRGNFPDRFSGHQFPNYSSELNVNALLLGDSALYLCASSGTGALAGYTFGSGTRLTVV.

The chain is built from TRBV12-3 or TRBV12-4 and TRBJ1-2; D unclear. The CDR3 length is 13 residues. V was trimmed by 3 bases and J by 8 bases, leaving 13 bases between them. The CDR3 bases are TGTGCCAGCAGTTTCAGCAACGCGCGGGGCTACACCTTC. Amino acids: CASSFSNARGYTF.

J is TRBJ2-7 and V is TRBV4-1; D is unresolved. The CDR3 length is 15 residues. Germline assignment: CDR1 MGHRA and CDR2 YSYEKL. Trimming stripped 1 base from V and 1 base from J, with 11 bases between. The CDR3 nucleotides read TGCGCCAGCAGCCAAGGACACCTCGTGTCCTACGAGCAGTACTTC. Translated, it gives CASSQGHLVSYEQYF.

This clone occurred once. The rearrangement links TRBV12-3 or TRBV12-4 to TRBJ2-5; D call uncertain. Trimming took 4 bases from V and 5 from J, leaving 5 bases between them. This CDR3 region has 11 residues. In nucleotides, the CDR3 is TGTGCCAGCAGTTCCCAGGAGACCCAGTACTTC. Translated, it gives CASSSQETQYF.

This clone was observed a handful of times. The chain uses TRBV9 and TRBJ1-4; D gene unclear. Germline values: CDR1 SGDLS, CDR2 YYNGEE. The CDR3 has 15 residues. V gave up 4 bases and J gave up 6 bases, with 16 bases separating them. The CDR3 region has the DNA TGTGCCAGCAGCCCTTTCGGACGGAGGGATGAAAAACTGTTTTTT. Amino acid sequence: CASSPFGRRDEKLFF.

This chain links TRBV28 with TRBJ2-3; a weak D match, TRBD2 (7 bases). Deletions cut 7 bases from V and 0 bases from J, with 20 bases between. CDR3 length: 17 amino acids. Germline loops: CDR1 MDHEN, CDR2 SYDVKM. The CDR3 nucleotides read TGTGCCAGCAAGGGGGGAGGGCCCCATACTAGCACAGATACGCAGTATTTT. Its protein is CASKGGGPHTSTDTQYF.

The chain joins TRBV15 to TRBJ1-1; D not certain. Germline-derived CDR1 and CDR2 are LNHNV and YYDKDF (reference sequence). This CDR3 has 14 residues. The ends were cut back, 1 base at V and 3 bases at J, with 9 bases in the middle. The CDR3, as DNA: TGTGCCACCAGCAGAGGCCGCCGGGACACTGAAGCTTTCTTT. This codes for CATSRGRRDTEAFF.

As to this clone: The junction differs from germline at one of its ends, possibly a read error. The chain has TRBV5-1 and TRBJ1-1; maybe TRBD1 (5 bases). This CDR3 region has 15 residues. Germline V gene sequence: CDR1 SGHRS, CDR2 YFSETQ. In nucleotides, the CDR3 is TGCGCCAGCAGCCCGACGGCAGGGTGGAGCACTGACGCTTTCTTT. It translates to CASSPTAGWSTDAFF.

The chain couples TRBV7-8 to TRBJ1-2, with TRBD1 matching 7 bases. V shed 6 bases, J shed 5 bases, and the junction held 12 bases outside the gene matches. Looked up from germline, CDR1 is SGHVS and CDR2 is FQNEAQ. The CDR3 spans 15 residues. The CDR3 here is CASSANQGVGYGYTF. DNA for the CDR3: TGTGCCAGCAGTGCTAACCAGGGGGTAGGGTATGGCTACACCTTC.

This chain uses TRBV5-4 with TRBJ2-6, with a weak D call TRBD2 (7 bases). The V gene's germline CDR1 is SGHNT and CDR2 YYREEE (reference sequence). V dropped 3 bases and J dropped 4 bases, with 14 bases sitting between them. This CDR3 is built from 16 residues. In DNA, the CDR3 is TGTGCCAGCAGCTGGGGGGGGCAGAGAGGGGCCAACGTCCTGACTTTC. Residues: CASSWGGQRGANVLTF.

This clone was seen a single time. This chain connects TRBV19 to TRBJ2-7, with TRBD1 identical over 10 bases. V trimming: 3 bases; J trimming: 5 bases; junction bases outside the gene matches: 1. The germline V gene has CDR1 LNHDA and CDR2 SQIVND (reference sequence). This CDR3 is built from 13 residues. The CDR3 nucleotides read TGTGCCAGTAGTATCGGGACAGGGGACGAGCAGTACTTC. Translating gives CASSIGTGDEQYF.

The chain employs TRBV11-2 and TRBJ2-5; D is perhaps TRBD2 (6 bases). The CDR3 extends over 17 amino acids. With 3 bases removed from V and 5 bases from J, the gap between germline ends came to 22 bases. Germline V gene sequence: CDR1 SGHAT, CDR2 FQNNGV. CDR3 residues: CASSFAAGSLIGETQYF. The DNA of the CDR3 is TGTGCCAGCAGCTTCGCTGCGGGATCTCTCATCGGGGAGACCCAGTACTTC. Together with reference TRBV11-2 and TRBJ2-5, the CDR3 gives the full variable domain: EAGVAQSPRYKIIEKRQSVAFWCNPISGHATLYWYQQILGQGPKLLIQFQNNGVVDDSQLPKDRFSAERLKGVDSTLKIQPAKLEDSAVYLCASSFAAGSLIGETQYFGPGTRLLVL.

The rearrangement joins TRBV4-1 to TRBJ2-1; 7 bases align to TRBD2. The CDR3 is 14 amino acids. V was clipped by 2 bases and J by 6 bases; unmatched bases: 4. Germline-derived CDR1 and CDR2 are MGHRA and YSYEKL. CDR3 coding DNA: TGCGCCAGCAGCCAACCACTAGCGATCAATGAGCAGTTCTTC. Residues: CASSQPLAINEQFF.

V gene TRBV5-4 combines with J gene TRBJ2-1, with TRBD2 matching over 10 bases. The CDR3 extends over 14 amino acids. The V and J ends lost 5 bases and 5 bases, in that order; junction bases with no gene match: 4. Germline CDR1 is SGHNT and CDR2 is YYREEE (reference sequence). The CDR3 sequence: CASRAGGDHNEQFF. The CDR3 DNA sequence: TGTGCCAGCAGAGCGGGGGGGGACCACAATGAGCAGTTCTTC.

This chain connects TRBV13 to TRBJ1-1; no clear D gene. Germline CDR1 PRHDT, CDR2 FYEKMQ (reference sequence). The V gene lost 5 bases and the J gene lost 0 bases, with 10 bases spanning the gap. This CDR3 comprises 14 residues. CDR3 residues: CASSRRSLNTEAFF. DNA of the CDR3: TGTGCCAGCAGCCGACGGAGCTTGAACACTGAAGCTTTCTTT.

Only one count was recorded for this clone. The chain employs TRBV11-2 and TRBJ2-3, with 10 bases matching TRBD2. The CDR3 runs to 16 residues. The V and J ends lost 0 bases and 4 bases, in that order; junction bases with no gene match: 4. The germline gives CDR1 SGHAT, CDR2 FQNNGV. In DNA, the CDR3 is TGTGCCAGCAGCTTAGAGGGAGCGGGAGGGCCAGATACGCAGTATTTT. It is translated as CASSLEGAGGPDTQYF.

The chain combines TRBV19 with TRBJ2-1; 12 bases match TRBD2. V was pared by 10 bases and J by 1 base, with 8 bases of the junction left unmatched. Per germline, CDR1 LNHDA and CDR2 SQIVND (reference sequence). The CDR3 is 16 amino acids. The DNA for the CDR3 is TGTGCCACCCGAGGACTAGCGGGAAAATCCTACAATGAGCAGTTCTTC. Protein product: CATRGLAGKSYNEQFF.

This clone has just one count. This chain uses TRBV24-1 with TRBJ1-6; TRBD1 agrees at 8 bases. Germline loops: CDR1 KGHDR, CDR2 SFDVKD. CDR3 length: 17 amino acids. J was trimmed by 8 bases and V by 5 bases; bases with no gene match: 13. CDR3 protein: CATSVKTGAEGDSPLHF. In nucleotides, the CDR3 is TGTGCCACCAGTGTAAAGACAGGGGCTGAGGGGGATTCACCCCTCCACTTT.